The rows below give T cell receptor beta chains drawn from one sample of a study of shared clonotypes between healthy human individuals. Clones were read by immunoSEQ multiplex PCR, and TCRdb kept only the in-frame ones, dropping some. Of some 470,000 clones in the sample, less than 80% are singletons; the top ten hold 10% to 15%. The sample taken for sequencing was PBMCs. These TCRs come from a woman between 35 and 50 years old in good health. Some clones in this sample may be carry-over from other donors' samples. Both conserved end residues are part of each CDR3. A D gene is named only where the DNA matches it firmly. Only part of the rows carry a size: once, few, many, or a class if the clone is expanded.

>NA|TRBJ2-3|TRBV5-1|NA
CASSLNAPGPTDTQYF
TGCGCCAGCAGCTTGAATGCCCCTGGACCGACAGATACGCAGTATTTT
>NA|TRBJ2-3|TRBV6-1|NA
CASKYVDTQYF
TGTGCCAGCAAATATGTGGATACGCAGTATTTT
>few|TRBJ2-7|TRBV19|NA
CATSQGPYEQYF
TGTGCCACCTCCCAGGGCCCCTACGAGCAGTACTTC
>NA|TRBJ2-1|TRBV28|NA
CASSAGLPTSRRNNEQFF
TGTGCCAGCAGCGCAGGGCTCCCGACTAGTCGGCGAAACAATGAGCAGTTCTTC
>NA|TRBJ2-5|TRBV2|TRBD1
CASSEGQRVGETQYF
TGTGCCAGCAGTGAGGGACAGAGGGTAGGAGAGACCCAGTACTTC
>NA|TRBJ2-3|TRBV6-5|TRBD2
CASSISGSFSDTQYF
TGTGCCAGCAGTATTAGCGGGAGTTTTTCAGATACGCAGTATTTT
>NA|TRBJ2-3|TRBV12-5|NA
CASGPQDSADTQYF
TGTGCTAGTGGTCCGCAGGACAGTGCAGATACGCAGTATTTT
>NA|TRBJ2-7|TRBV7-3|NA
CASSLYPGGTLYEQYF
TGTGCCAGCAGCCTATATCCCGGGGGCACCCTCTACGAGCAGTACTTC
>NA|TRBJ2-3|TRBV6-5|NA
CASSSRRTGITDTQYF
TGTGCCAGCAGTTCCAGAAGGACGGGAATCACAGATACGCAGTATTTT
>NA|TRBJ1-5|TRBV19|NA
CASSIGNQPQHF
TGTGCCAGTAGTATTGGGAATCAGCCCCAGCATTTT
>once|TRBJ2-3|TRBV4-2|TRBD2
CASSLGGSGSADTQYF
TGTGCCAGCAGCCTTGGGGGTAGCGGGAGCGCAGATACGCAGTATTTT
>NA|TRBJ1-2|TRBV5-5|TRBD1
CASSWSAGQAGGYTF
TGTGCCAGCAGCTGGTCTGCGGGACAGGCGGGTGGCTACACCTTC
>once|TRBJ2-1|TRBV9|NA
CASSSGSGSYNEQFF
TGTGCCAGCTCCTCTGGGAGCGGCTCCTACAATGAGCAGTTCTTC
>NA|TRBJ2-7|TRBV15|TRBD2
CATSRGVAGGISYEQYF
TGTGCCACCAGCAGAGGGGTAGCGGGAGGCATCTCCTACGAGCAGTACTTC
>NA|TRBJ1-5|TRBV6-1|TRBD1
CASSRGPGGNQPQHF
TGTGCCAGCAGCAGGGGGCCGGGCGGCAATCAGCCCCAGCATTTT
>many|TRBJ2-1|TRBV6-1|NA
CASSGSDRYNEQFF
TGTGCCAGCAGTGGTAGCGACAGATACAATGAGCAGTTCTTC
>many|TRBJ2-3|TRBV28|TRBD1
CATSSGQTYLDTQYF
TGTGCCACCAGCTCGGGACAGACATACCTGGATACGCAGTATTTT
>NA|TRBJ2-5|TRBV5-1|TRBD2
CASSRSSGTGETQYF
TGCGCCAGCAGCAGAAGTAGCGGGACCGGAGAGACCCAGTACTTC
>NA|TRBJ2-1|TRBV30|NA
CAWSVVGRHEQFF
TGTGCCTGGAGTGTGGTGGGGAGGCATGAGCAGTTCTTC
>NA|TRBJ2-1|TRBV4-3|TRBD2
CASSQSWEGTSGEYNEQFF
TGCGCCAGCAGCCAATCCTGGGAGGGTACTAGCGGAGAATACAATGAGCAGTTCTTC
>NA|TRBJ2-1|TRBV9|TRBD2
CASSARGGRAAYEQFF
TGTGCCAGCAGCGCCCGAGGAGGGAGGGCCGCCTATGAGCAGTTCTTC
>NA|TRBJ2-5|TRBV7-8|NA
CASSRVRGGGETQYF
TGTGCCAGCAGCAGAGTTAGGGGAGGAGGGGAGACCCAGTACTTC
>few|TRBJ1-4|TRBV25-1|TRBD1
CASSETGIGEKLFF
TGTGCCAGCAGTGAGACAGGGATCGGTGAAAAACTGTTTTTT
>few|TRBJ1-1|TRBV5-5|TRBD1
CASSPEQGRGAEAFF
TGTGCCAGCAGCCCGGAACAGGGGAGAGGGGCTGAAGCTTTCTTT
>NA|TRBJ2-2|TRBV7-9|TRBD1
CASSDGQANTGELFF
TGTGCCAGCAGCGACGGACAGGCGAACACCGGGGAGCTGTTTTTT
>NA|TRBJ2-3|TRBV9|TRBD2
CASSPYEGGRRTDTQYF
TGTGCCAGCAGCCCGTACGAAGGCGGGAGGAGGACAGATACGCAGTATTTT
>NA|TRBJ1-4|TRBV10-3|NA
CAISDRGFGNEKLFF
TGTGCCATCAGTGACCGCGGGTTTGGTAATGAAAAACTGTTTTTT
>NA|TRBJ2-7|TRBV6-6|TRBD1
CASSSRDRSEQYF
TGTGCCAGCAGTTCCCGGGACAGATCCGAGCAGTACTTC
>NA|TRBJ1-1|TRBV9|NA
CASSRGRDTEAFF
TGTGCCAGCAGCAGGGGCAGGGACACTGAAGCTTTCTTT
>NA|TRBJ2-6|TRBV7-2|NA
CASSLLPSGANVLTF
TGTGCCAGCAGCTTACTCCCATCTGGGGCCAACGTCCTGACTTTC
>NA|TRBJ1-4|TRBV2|NA
CASEGRDEKLFF
TGTGCCAGCGAAGGTAGAGATGAAAAACTGTTTTTT
>few|TRBJ2-1|TRBV6-4|TRBD2
CASSPLAELMDEQFF
TGTGCCAGCAGTCCACTAGCGGAACTTATGGATGAGCAGTTCTTC
>NA|TRBJ2-5|TRBV9|NA
CASSVAEETQYF
TGTGCCAGCAGCGTAGCCGAGGAGACCCAGTACTTC
>NA|TRBJ2-1|TRBV19|NA
CASSRSGGRNEQFF
TGTGCCAGTAGTAGGAGTGGAGGGCGCAATGAGCAGTTCTTC
>NA|TRBJ2-1|TRBV5-6|TRBD2
CASSPDRGLAESNEQFF
TGTGCCAGCAGCCCGGACCGGGGACTAGCGGAAAGCAATGAGCAGTTCTTC
>once|TRBJ2-7|TRBV6-1|NA
CASSEQSSYVHEQYF
TGTGCCAGCAGTGAACAATCTTCTTACGTCCACGAGCAGTACTTC
>NA|TRBJ2-4|TRBV7-2|TRBD2
CASSLRTSGVAKNIQYF
TGTGCCAGCAGCCTAAGGACTAGCGGAGTAGCCAAAAACATTCAGTACTTC
>NA|TRBJ2-5|TRBV10-1|NA
CASSPRLQETQYF
TGCGCCAGCAGCCCGAGACTCCAAGAGACCCAGTACTTC
>NA|TRBJ1-2|TRBV28|TRBD1
CASSLSGTGGEGYTF
TGTGCCAGCAGTTTGTCCGGGACAGGGGGCGAGGGCTACACCTTC